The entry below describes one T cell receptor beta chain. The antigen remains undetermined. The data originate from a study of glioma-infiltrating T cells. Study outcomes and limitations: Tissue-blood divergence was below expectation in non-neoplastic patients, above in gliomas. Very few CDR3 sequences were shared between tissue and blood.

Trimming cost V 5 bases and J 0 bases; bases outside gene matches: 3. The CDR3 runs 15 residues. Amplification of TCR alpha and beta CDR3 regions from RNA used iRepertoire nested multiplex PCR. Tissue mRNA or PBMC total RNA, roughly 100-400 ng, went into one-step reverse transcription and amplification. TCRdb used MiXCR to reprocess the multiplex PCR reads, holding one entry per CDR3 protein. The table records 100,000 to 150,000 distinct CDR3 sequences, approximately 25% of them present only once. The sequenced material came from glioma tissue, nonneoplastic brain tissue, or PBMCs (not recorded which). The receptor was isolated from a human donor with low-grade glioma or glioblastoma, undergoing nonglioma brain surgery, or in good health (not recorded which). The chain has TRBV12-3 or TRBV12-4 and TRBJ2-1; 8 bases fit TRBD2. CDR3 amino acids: CASSASGSSYNEQFF. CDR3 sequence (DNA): TGTGCCAGCAGTGCGAGCGGGAGCTCCTACAATGAGCAGTTCTTC.